A single sample gave rise to the 25 T cell receptor beta chains below, sequenced in a study of neoadjuvant anti-PD-1 for oral cavity cancer. Profiling relied on immunoSEQ multiplex PCR, and the TCRdb table lists in-frame clones only, not all of them. The sample holds about 7,600 clones; around 53% are singletons and the top ten take approximately 10%. Sequences were derived from tumor tissue, sampled before nivolumab (anti-PD-1) treatment. The receptors originated from a person aged 35-79 years with oral cavity squamous cell carcinoma.

The chain recombines TRBV28 with TRBJ1-1; possible D gene TRBD1, 5 bases. Germline V gene sequence: CDR1 MDHEN, CDR2 SYDVKM. V dropped 3 bases and J dropped 7 bases, with 15 bases sitting between them. The CDR3 contains 14 residues. The CDR3 DNA sequence: TGTGCCAGCAGTTTCGGGACTGAGGGAGGTGAAGCTTTCTTT. Protein: CASSFGTEGGEAFF. Full variable domain (rest looked up from reference TRBV28 and TRBJ1-1): DVKVTQSSRYLVKRTGEKVFLECVQDMDHENMFWYRQDPGLGLRLIYFSYDVKMKEKGDIPEGYSVSREKKERFSLILESASTNQTSMYLCASSFGTEGGEAFFGQGTRLTVV.

The sample holds a few counts of this clone. The V gene is TRBV2, the J gene TRBJ2-2; 9 nucleotides line up with TRBD2. Germline loops: CDR1 SNHLY, CDR2 FYNNEI. Trimming at V came to 10 bases and at J to 6 bases, leaving 6 bases not matched to a gene. This CDR3 region has 13 residues. The CDR3 is CATEGLAAGELFF. The CDR3 DNA reads TGTGCCACAGAGGGACTAGCCGCCGGGGAGCTGTTTTTT.

The rearrangement links TRBV6-6 to TRBJ1-1; D ambiguous. This CDR3 has 13 amino acids. The V gene lost 5 bases and the J gene lost 4 bases, with 11 bases spanning the gap. CDR1 MNHNY and CDR2 SVGAGI come from the germline V gene (reference sequence). CDR3 sequence reads: CASSRRVGTEAFF. The CDR3 region has the DNA TGTGCCAGCAGTCGGAGGGTGGGCACTGAAGCTTTCTTT.

V and J are TRBV12-1 and TRBJ2-5; TRBD1, the D gene given by the table, was not confirmed from the DNA. TRBV12-1 is listed as a pseudogene. The CDR3 covers 18 residues. CDR3 region: CASSPTVLTNPLRETQYF. Written as DNA, the CDR3 is TGTGCCAGCAGCCCCACTGTCCTGACAAACCCTTTAAGGGAGACCCAGTACTTC.

The CDR3 here is CASSPRTDGYTF. As DNA, the CDR3 is TGTGCCAGTAGCCCAAGGACGGATGGCTACACCTTC. The J gene is TRBJ1-2, the V gene TRBV19, with D hard to call. The CDR3 covers 12 residues. V was clipped by 6 bases and J by 6 bases, with 11 bases between them. The germline V gene encodes CDR1 LNHDA and CDR2 SQIVND (reference sequence).

This chain links TRBV11-2 with TRBJ1-4; D may be TRBD1 (6 bases). The CDR3 is 16 residues long. Germline CDR1 SGHAT, CDR2 FQNNGV. V lost 5 bases and J lost 0, with 13 bases in between. The CDR3 spells CASSRGGATTNEKLFF. The CDR3 DNA reads as TGTGCCAGCAGCAGGGGGGGGGCGACAACTAATGAAAAACTGTTTTTT. Filled out from reference TRBV11-2 and TRBJ1-4, the complete variable domain reads EAGVAQSPRYKIIEKRQSVAFWCNPISGHATLYWYQQILGQGPKLLIQFQNNGVVDDSQLPKDRFSAERLKGVDSTLKIQPAKLEDSAVYLCASSRGGATTNEKLFFGSGTQLSVL.

This sequence joins TRBV25-1 and TRBJ2-5, with 10 positions matching TRBD2. This CDR3 region has 16 residues. V lost 2 bases, J lost 4 bases, and 7 bases stayed unmatched. Germline CDR1 MGHDK, CDR2 SYGVNS. CDR3 in amino acids: CASSEGSGRELETQYF. DNA for the CDR3: TGTGCCAGCAGTGAAGGGAGCGGGAGGGAGCTAGAGACCCAGTACTTC.

CDR3 bases: TGTGCCAGCAGCCAGGGACAAGAGCAGTTCTTC. Protein sequence: CASSQGQEQFF. The rearrangement links TRBV6-6 to TRBJ2-1, with a possible D match to TRBD1 (6 bases). The V gene's germline CDR1 is MNHNY and CDR2 SVGAGI (reference sequence). V was trimmed by 6 bases and J by 10 bases, leaving 10 bases between them. This CDR3 has 11 residues.

The chain employs TRBV6-6 and TRBJ1-1, with 9 bases aligning to TRBD1. Germline V gene sequence: CDR1 MNHNY, CDR2 SVGAGI (reference sequence). Unmatched junction bases numbered 6, after V lost 0 bases and J lost 4 bases. The CDR3 is 16 residues long. CDR3 region: CASSYSVTGGGTEAFF. The CDR3 coding sequence is TGTGCCAGCAGTTACTCAGTAACAGGGGGCGGCACTGAAGCTTTCTTT.

The chain joins TRBV5-4 to TRBJ1-1, with D unclear. V was cut by 0 bases and J by 1 base, with 4 bases left in between. The CDR3 length is 13 residues. In germline, CDR1 is SGHNT, CDR2 YYREEE (reference sequence). The CDR3 is CASSLGGNTEAFF. CDR3 in DNA: TGTGCCAGCAGCTTGGGGGGGAACACTGAAGCTTTCTTT.

This clone appeared a few times. V usage is TRBV2 and J usage is TRBJ2-5; 10 bases agree with TRBD2. Trimming cost V 11 bases and J 4 bases; bases outside gene matches: 7. The CDR3 is made up of 13 amino acids. Germline V gene data show CDR1 as SNHLY and CDR2 as FYNNEI. The CDR3: CAGGAGGPETQYF. The CDR3 region has the DNA TGTGCCGGAGGAGCGGGAGGGCCAGAGACCCAGTACTTC.

The V call is TRBV27, the J call TRBJ2-1, with a tentative D call TRBD2 (5 bases). V lost 5 bases and J lost 7, with 12 bases in between. The CDR3 loop spans 13 amino acids. Germline V gene data show CDR1 as MNHEY and CDR2 as SMNVEV (reference sequence). CDR3 sequence (DNA): TGTGCCAGCAGTGCTAGCCTGGGGAATGAGCAGTTCTTC. Protein sequence: CASSASLGNEQFF.

The V and J genes are TRBV27 and TRBJ2-1; D may correspond to TRBD1 or TRBD2 (5 bases each). The V end lost 2 bases, the J end lost 16 bases, and 15 bases lay between the germline ends. CDR1 and CDR2 (germline): MNHEY, SMNVEV (reference sequence). This CDR3 region has 12 residues. The CDR3 here is CASSLLGELLFF. Written as DNA, the CDR3 is TGTGCCAGCAGTTTACTAGGGGAGTTATTATTCTTC.

The chain uses TRBV20-1 and TRBJ1-4, with D unclear. Germline V CDR1 and CDR2: DFQATT, SNEGSKA (reference sequence). Trimming left V 3 bases short and J 8 bases short, with 4 bases between. This CDR3 spans 10 amino acids. As DNA, the CDR3 is TGCAGTGCTAGTCGGGAAAAACTGTTTTTT. As protein: CSASREKLFF.

This clone is labeled as medium-sized. CDR3 sequence reads: CASSRRDTWGVNTEAFF. The DNA for the CDR3 is TGTGCCAGCAGTCGCCGGGACACCTGGGGAGTGAACACTGAAGCTTTCTTT. The J gene is TRBJ1-1, the V gene TRBV7-9, with a possible D match to TRBD1 (6 bases). This CDR3 comprises 17 residues. V lost 6 bases and J lost 0, with 20 bases in between. Looked up from germline, CDR1 is SEHNR and CDR2 is FQNEAQ (reference sequence).

This clone is a singleton in its sample. The rearrangement joins TRBV28 to TRBJ1-4, with D possibly TRBD1 on 5 matching bases. Germline V gene sequence: CDR1 MDHEN, CDR2 SYDVKM. The CDR3 spans 15 residues. V shed 4 bases and J shed 3 bases, with 12 bases lying between them. The CDR3 is CASSSSREPNEKLFF. In DNA form, the CDR3 reads TGTGCCAGCAGTTCCTCCAGGGAGCCTAATGAAAAACTGTTTTTT.

By frequency in the sample, this clone is medium-sized (0.01 to 0.1%). The genes are TRBV9 and TRBJ2-3; 8 bases match TRBD2. This CDR3 comprises 16 residues. The junction had 5 bases not matched to a gene; V was cut back by 0 bases and J by 2 bases. CDR1 is SGDLS and CDR2 is YYNGEE in the germline V gene. CDR3 coding DNA: TGTGCCAGCAGCGTAGTGGCTAGCGGGCTCACAGATACGCAGTATTTT. It encodes CASSVVASGLTDTQYF.

The V and J genes are TRBV7-9 and TRBJ2-3; possible D gene TRBD1, 5 bases. Trimming pared 5 bases from V and 1 base from J, leaving 13 bases between. Germline loops: CDR1 SEHNR, CDR2 FQNEAQ (reference sequence). The CDR3 length is 15 residues. The CDR3 DNA reads as TGTGCCAGCAGCCTCCAGGGCGGTGGCACAGATACGCAGTATTTT. It is translated as CASSLQGGGTDTQYF.

The chain links TRBV5-1 to TRBJ2-5; 10 bases are a match to TRBD2. V dropped 0 bases and J dropped 5; count of bases not matched to a gene: 7. Per germline, CDR1 SGHRS and CDR2 YFSETQ. The CDR3 consists of 16 residues. The CDR3 loop reads CASSLGTSGIGETQYF. DNA of the CDR3: TGCGCCAGCAGCTTGGGTACTAGCGGGATAGGGGAGACCCAGTACTTC.

This clone was detected a few times. The chain recombines TRBV7-9 with TRBJ1-2; the D is unclear. V was pared by 2 bases and J by 7 bases, with 8 bases between. Germline CDR1 is SEHNR and CDR2 is FQNEAQ (reference sequence). CDR3 length: 12 amino acids. The CDR3 DNA reads as TGTGCCAGCAGCTTAACGGGGAGTGGCTACACCTTC. Translation: CASSLTGSGYTF. Complete variable domain (other parts from reference TRBV7-9 and TRBJ1-2): DTGVSQNPRHKITKRGQNVTFRCDPISEHNRLYWYRQTLGQGPEFLTYFQNEAQLEKSRLLSDRFSAERPKGSFSTLEIQRTEQGDSAMYLCASSLTGSGYTFGSGTRLTVV.

This rearrangement joins TRBV7-9 to TRBJ1-4, with 7 nucleotides matching TRBD1. The trim removed 4 bases at V and 8 bases at J, leaving 4 bases unmatched. CDR1 and CDR2 from the germline V gene are SEHNR and FQNEAQ (reference sequence). CDR3 size: 13 residues. CDR3 residues: CASSSGDSEKLFF. In DNA form, the CDR3 reads TGTGCCAGCAGCTCTGGGGACAGCGAAAAACTGTTTTTT. The whole variable domain, filled in from reference TRBV7-9 and TRBJ1-4, reads DTGVSQNPRHKITKRGQNVTFRCDPISEHNRLYWYRQTLGQGPEFLTYFQNEAQLEKSRLLSDRFSAERPKGSFSTLEIQRTEQGDSAMYLCASSSGDSEKLFFGSGTQLSVL.

The chain has TRBV7-3 and TRBJ1-4, with 7 nucleotides matching TRBD1. Trimming removed 5 bases from V and 0 bases from J; junction bases left unmatched: 3. The germline V gene has CDR1 SGHTA and CDR2 FQGTGA. This CDR3 spans 15 amino acids. CDR3 region: CASSPGTATNEKLFF. CDR3 nucleotide sequence: TGTGCCAGCAGCCCCGGGACAGCAACTAATGAAAAACTGTTTTTT. The full variable domain, completed using reference TRBV7-3 and TRBJ1-4, is GAGVSQTPSNKVTEKGKYVELRCDPISGHTALYWYRQSLGQGPEFLIYFQGTGAADDSGLPNDRFFAVRPEGSVSTLKIQRTERGDSAVYLCASSPGTATNEKLFFGSGTQLSVL.

This chain uses TRBV10-3 with TRBJ1-1, with D unresolved. The CDR3 is 15 residues long. In germline, CDR1 is ENHRY, CDR2 SYGVKD. Trimming stripped 0 bases from V and 1 base from J, with 9 bases between. CDR3: CAISESSVGNTEAFF. Written as DNA, the CDR3 is TGTGCCATCAGTGAGTCTTCGGTTGGGAACACTGAAGCTTTCTTT.

V is TRBV9 and J is TRBJ1-2; a weak D match, TRBD1 (6 bases). V lost 0 bases to trimming and J lost 6 bases, with 15 bases between them. The CDR3 totals 15 residues. The germline V gene has CDR1 SGDLS and CDR2 YYNGEE. The CDR3 sequence is CASSVVEGGSDGYTF. The CDR3 nucleotides are TGTGCCAGCAGCGTAGTAGAAGGGGGGTCTGATGGCTACACCTTC.

This clone turned up a few times. V usage is TRBV4-2 and J usage is TRBJ1-5; 7 positions match TRBD1. Germline V gene lookup returns CDR1 LGHNA and CDR2 YNFKEQ. This CDR3 is 16 amino acids long. With 5 bases clipped from V and 4 bases from J, the junction kept 11 bases outside the gene matches. CDR3 coding DNA: TGTGCCAGCAGCAGTCAGGGGGTAAATAGTAATCAGCCCCAGCATTTT. This encodes CASSSQGVNSNQPQHF.